This T cell receptor (beta chain) is drawn from a study of T cell responses to AZD1222 COVID-19 vaccine. TCRdb's table, derived via immunoSEQ multiplex PCR, lists solely in-frame clones and lacks some. The sample has 150,000 to 200,000 clones, approximately 90% seen once. The V gene end was trimmed by 3 bases and the J gene end by 4 bases; junction bases not matched to a gene: 8. Germline V gives CDR1 MDHEN, CDR2 SYDVKM. The CDR3 is 16 amino acids. J is TRBJ2-1 and V is TRBV28; 8 bases fit TRBD2. The sequence derives from an adult who received the AZD1222 COVID-19 vaccine. The input for sequencing was peripheral blood, taken 28 days after the second AZD1222 dose. The CDR3 bases are TGTGCCAGCAGTTTGACCGGCGGGAGGACTTACAATGAGCAGTTCTTC. Amino acid sequence: CASSLTGGRTYNEQFF.